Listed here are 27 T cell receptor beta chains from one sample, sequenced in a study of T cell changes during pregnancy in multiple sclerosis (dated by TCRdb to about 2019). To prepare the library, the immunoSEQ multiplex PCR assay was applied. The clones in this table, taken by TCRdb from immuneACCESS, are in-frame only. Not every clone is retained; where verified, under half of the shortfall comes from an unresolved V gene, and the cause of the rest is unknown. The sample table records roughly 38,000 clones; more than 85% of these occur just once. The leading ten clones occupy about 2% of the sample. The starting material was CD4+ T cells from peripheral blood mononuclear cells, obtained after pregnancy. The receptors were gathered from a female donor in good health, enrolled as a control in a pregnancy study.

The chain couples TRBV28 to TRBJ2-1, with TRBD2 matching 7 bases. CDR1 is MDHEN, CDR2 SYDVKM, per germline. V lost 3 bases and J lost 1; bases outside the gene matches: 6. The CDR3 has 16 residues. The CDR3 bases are TGTGCCAGCAGTTTTTTGAGCGGGGATTCCTACAATGAGCAGTTCTTC. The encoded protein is CASSFLSGDSYNEQFF.

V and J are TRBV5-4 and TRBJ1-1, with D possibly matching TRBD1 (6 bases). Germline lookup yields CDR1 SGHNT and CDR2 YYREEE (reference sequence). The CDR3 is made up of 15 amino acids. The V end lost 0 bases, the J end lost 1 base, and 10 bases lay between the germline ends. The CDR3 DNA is TGTGCCAGCAGCTTGGCAGTGGGACAGAACACTGAAGCTTTCTTT. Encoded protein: CASSLAVGQNTEAFF.

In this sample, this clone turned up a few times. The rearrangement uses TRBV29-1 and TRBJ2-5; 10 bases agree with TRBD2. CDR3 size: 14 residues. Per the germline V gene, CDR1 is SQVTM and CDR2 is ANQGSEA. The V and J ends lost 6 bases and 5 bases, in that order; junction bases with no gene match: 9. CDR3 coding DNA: TGCAGCGTCCTCGGACTAGCGGAGAGCGAGACCCAGTACTTC. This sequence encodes CSVLGLAESETQYF. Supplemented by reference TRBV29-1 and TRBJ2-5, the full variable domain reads SAVISQKPSRDICQRGTSLTIQCQVDSQVTMMFWYRQQPGQSLTLIATANQGSEATYESGFVIDKFPISRPNLTFSTLTVSNMSPEDSSIYLCSVLGLAESETQYFGPGTRLLVL.

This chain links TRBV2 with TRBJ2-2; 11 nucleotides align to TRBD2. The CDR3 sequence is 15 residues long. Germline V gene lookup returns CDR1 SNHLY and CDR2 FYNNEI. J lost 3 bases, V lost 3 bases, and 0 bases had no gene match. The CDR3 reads CASSDSGGDTGELFF. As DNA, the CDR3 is TGTGCCAGCAGTGATAGCGGGGGGGACACCGGGGAGCTGTTTTTT.

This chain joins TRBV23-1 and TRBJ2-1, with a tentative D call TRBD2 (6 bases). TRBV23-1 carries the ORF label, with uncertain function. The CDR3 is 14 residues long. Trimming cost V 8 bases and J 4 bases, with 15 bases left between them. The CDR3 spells CASPPHGRYNEQFF. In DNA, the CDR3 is TGCGCCAGCCCCCCACACGGGAGATACAATGAGCAGTTCTTC.

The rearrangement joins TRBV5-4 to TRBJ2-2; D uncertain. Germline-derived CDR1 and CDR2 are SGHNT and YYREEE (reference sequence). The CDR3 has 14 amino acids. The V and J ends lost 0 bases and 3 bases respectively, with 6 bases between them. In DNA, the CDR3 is TGTGCCAGCAGCTTGGCGCTAGACACCGGGGAGCTGTTTTTT. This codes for CASSLALDTGELFF.

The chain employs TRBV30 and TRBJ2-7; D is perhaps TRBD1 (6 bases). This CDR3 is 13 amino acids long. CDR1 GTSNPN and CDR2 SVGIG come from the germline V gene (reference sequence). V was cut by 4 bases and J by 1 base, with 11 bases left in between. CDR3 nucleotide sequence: TGTGCCTGGACAGGGGTAGCGTCCTACGAGCAGTACTTC. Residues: CAWTGVASYEQYF.

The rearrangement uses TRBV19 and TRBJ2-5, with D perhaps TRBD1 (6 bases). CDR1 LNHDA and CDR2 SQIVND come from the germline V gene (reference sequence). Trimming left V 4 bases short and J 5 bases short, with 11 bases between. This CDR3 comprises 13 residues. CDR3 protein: CASSTQGRETQYF. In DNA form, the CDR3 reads TGTGCCAGTAGTACACAGGGTCGGGAGACCCAGTACTTC.

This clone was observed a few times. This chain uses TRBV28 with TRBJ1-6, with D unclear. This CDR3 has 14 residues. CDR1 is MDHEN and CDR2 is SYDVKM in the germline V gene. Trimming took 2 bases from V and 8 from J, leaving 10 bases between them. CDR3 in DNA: TGTGCCAGCAGTTTAGCAACGGACTATTCACCCCTCCACTTT. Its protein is CASSLATDYSPLHF.

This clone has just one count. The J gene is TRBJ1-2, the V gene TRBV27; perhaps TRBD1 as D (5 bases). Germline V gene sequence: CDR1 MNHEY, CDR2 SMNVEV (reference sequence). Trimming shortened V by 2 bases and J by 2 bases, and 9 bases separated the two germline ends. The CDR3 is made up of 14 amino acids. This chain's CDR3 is CASSLLGPNYGYTF. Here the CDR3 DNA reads TGTGCCAGCAGTTTACTGGGGCCGAACTATGGCTACACCTTC.

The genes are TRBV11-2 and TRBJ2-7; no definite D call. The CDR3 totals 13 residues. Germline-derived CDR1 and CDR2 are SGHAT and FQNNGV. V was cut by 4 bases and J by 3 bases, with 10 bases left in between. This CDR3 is CASSSSAGYEQYF. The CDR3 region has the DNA TGTGCCAGCAGCTCCTCAGCAGGCTACGAGCAGTACTTC.

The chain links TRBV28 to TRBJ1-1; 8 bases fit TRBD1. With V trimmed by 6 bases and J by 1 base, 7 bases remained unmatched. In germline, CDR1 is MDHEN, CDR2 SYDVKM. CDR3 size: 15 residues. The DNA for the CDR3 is TGTGCCAGCAGACCAGGGGGCGGGGGGAACACTGAAGCTTTCTTT. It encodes CASRPGGGGNTEAFF.

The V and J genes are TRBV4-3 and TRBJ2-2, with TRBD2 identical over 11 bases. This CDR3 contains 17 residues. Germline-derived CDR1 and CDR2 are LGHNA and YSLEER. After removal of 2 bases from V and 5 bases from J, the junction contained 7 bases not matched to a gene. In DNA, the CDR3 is TGCGCCAGCAGCCAATCCGGGACTAGCGGACCGACCGGGGAGCTGTTTTTT. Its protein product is CASSQSGTSGPTGELFF.

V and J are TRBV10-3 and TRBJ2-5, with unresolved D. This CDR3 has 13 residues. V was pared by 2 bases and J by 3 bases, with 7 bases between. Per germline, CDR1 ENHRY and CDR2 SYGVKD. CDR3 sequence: CAISEGGKETQYF. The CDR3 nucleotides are TGTGCCATCAGTGAGGGCGGAAAAGAGACCCAGTACTTC.

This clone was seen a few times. The CDR3 loop is CASSLGLGIGYTF. The CDR3 coding sequence is TGTGCCAGCAGCTTAGGCCTAGGCATTGGCTACACCTTC. V is TRBV13 and J is TRBJ1-2; D unclear. Germline CDR1 reads PRHDT; CDR2 reads FYEKMQ (reference sequence). Trimming shortened V by 0 bases and J by 7 bases, and 9 bases separated the two germline ends. This CDR3 spans 13 amino acids.

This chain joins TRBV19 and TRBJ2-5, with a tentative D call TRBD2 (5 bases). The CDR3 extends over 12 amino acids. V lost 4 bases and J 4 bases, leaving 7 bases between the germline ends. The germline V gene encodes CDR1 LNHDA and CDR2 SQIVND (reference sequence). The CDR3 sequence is CASSKGRETQYF. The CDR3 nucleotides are TGTGCCAGTAGTAAAGGGAGAGAGACCCAGTACTTC.

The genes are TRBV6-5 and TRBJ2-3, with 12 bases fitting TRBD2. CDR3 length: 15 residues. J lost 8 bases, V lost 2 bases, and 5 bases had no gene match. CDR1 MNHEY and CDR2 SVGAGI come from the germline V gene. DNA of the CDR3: TGTGCCAGCAGTTACCCTAGCGGGGGGGCCGGTACGCAGTATTTT. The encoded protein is CASSYPSGGAGTQYF.

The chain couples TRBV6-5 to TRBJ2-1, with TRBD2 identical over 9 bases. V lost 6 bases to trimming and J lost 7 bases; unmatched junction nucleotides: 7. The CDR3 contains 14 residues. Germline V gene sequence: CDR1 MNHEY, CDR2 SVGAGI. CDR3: CASREAGGRNEQFF. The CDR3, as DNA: TGTGCCAGCAGAGAAGCGGGAGGACGGAATGAGCAGTTCTTC.

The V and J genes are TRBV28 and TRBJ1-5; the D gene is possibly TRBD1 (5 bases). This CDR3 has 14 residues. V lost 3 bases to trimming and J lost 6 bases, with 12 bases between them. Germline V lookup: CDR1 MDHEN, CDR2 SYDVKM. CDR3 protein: CASSLGQGSQPQHF. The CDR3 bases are TGTGCCAGCAGTTTGGGCCAGGGTAGTCAGCCCCAGCATTTT. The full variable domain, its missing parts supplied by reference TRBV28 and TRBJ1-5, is DVKVTQSSRYLVKRTGEKVFLECVQDMDHENMFWYRQDPGLGLRLIYFSYDVKMKEKGDIPEGYSVSREKKERFSLILESASTNQTSMYLCASSLGQGSQPQHFGDGTRLSIL.

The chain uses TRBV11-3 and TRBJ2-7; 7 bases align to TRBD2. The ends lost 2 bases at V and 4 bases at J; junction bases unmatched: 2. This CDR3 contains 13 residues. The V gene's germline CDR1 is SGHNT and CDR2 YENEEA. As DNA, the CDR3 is TGTGCCAGCAGCTTACTAGCGGAGTACGAGCAGTACTTC. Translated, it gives CASSLLAEYEQYF. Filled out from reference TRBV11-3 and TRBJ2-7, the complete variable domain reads EAGVVQSPRYKIIEKKQPVAFWCNPISGHNTLYWYLQNLGQGPELLIRYENEEAVDDSQLPKDRFSAERLKGVDSTLKIQPAELGDSAVYLCASSLLAEYEQYFGPGTRLTVT.

This chain's CDR3 is CASRAGTGGLQPQHF. In DNA, the CDR3 is TGTGCCAGCAGGGCCGGGACAGGGGGCCTTCAGCCCCAGCATTTT. V is TRBV28 and J is TRBJ1-5, with 12 bases that match TRBD1. There are 15 residues in the CDR3. Germline lookup yields CDR1 MDHEN and CDR2 SYDVKM. V shed 6 bases, J shed 6 bases, and the junction held 6 bases outside the gene matches.

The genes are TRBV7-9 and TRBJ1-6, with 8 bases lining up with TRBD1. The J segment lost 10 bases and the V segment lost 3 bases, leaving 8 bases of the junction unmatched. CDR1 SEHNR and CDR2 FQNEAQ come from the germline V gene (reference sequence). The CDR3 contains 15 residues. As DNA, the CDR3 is TGTGCCAGCAGCTTGCCCGGGACAGGAGTCTCACCCCTCCACTTT. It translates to CASSLPGTGVSPLHF.

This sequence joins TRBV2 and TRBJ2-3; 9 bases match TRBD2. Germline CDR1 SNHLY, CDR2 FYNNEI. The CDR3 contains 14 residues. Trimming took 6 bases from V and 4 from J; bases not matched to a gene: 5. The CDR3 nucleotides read TGTGCCAGCAGGGCAGCGGGGGGCCCAGATACGCAGTATTTT. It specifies CASRAAGGPDTQYF.

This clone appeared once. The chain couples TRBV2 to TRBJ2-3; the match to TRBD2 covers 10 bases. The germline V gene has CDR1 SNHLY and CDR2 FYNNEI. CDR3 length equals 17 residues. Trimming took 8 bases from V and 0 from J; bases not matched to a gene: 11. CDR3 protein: CASARSGRGTSTDTQYF. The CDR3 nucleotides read TGTGCCAGCGCCCGGAGCGGGAGGGGGACTAGCACAGATACGCAGTATTTT.

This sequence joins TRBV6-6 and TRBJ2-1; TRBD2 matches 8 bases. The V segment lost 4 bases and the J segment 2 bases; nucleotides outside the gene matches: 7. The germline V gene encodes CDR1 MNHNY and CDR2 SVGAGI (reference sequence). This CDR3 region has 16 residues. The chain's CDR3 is CASSWDSGVTYNEQFF. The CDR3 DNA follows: TGTGCCAGCAGTTGGGATAGCGGGGTAACCTACAATGAGCAGTTCTTC.

This CDR3 reads CATSRPRETYGYTF. The DNA for the CDR3 is TGTGCCACCAGCAGACCCCGGGAGACCTATGGCTACACCTTC. The V gene is TRBV15, the J gene TRBJ1-2, with D unresolved. V was clipped by 2 bases and J by 4 bases, with 11 bases between them. The CDR3 is 14 residues long. Germline assignment: CDR1 LNHNV and CDR2 YYDKDF (reference sequence).

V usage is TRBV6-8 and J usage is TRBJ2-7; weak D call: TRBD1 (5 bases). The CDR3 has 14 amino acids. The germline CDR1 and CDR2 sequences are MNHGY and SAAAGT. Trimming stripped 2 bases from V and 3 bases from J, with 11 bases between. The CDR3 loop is CASSYRRRDYEQYF. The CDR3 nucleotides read TGTGCCAGCAGTTACCGTCGCAGGGACTACGAGCAGTACTTC.